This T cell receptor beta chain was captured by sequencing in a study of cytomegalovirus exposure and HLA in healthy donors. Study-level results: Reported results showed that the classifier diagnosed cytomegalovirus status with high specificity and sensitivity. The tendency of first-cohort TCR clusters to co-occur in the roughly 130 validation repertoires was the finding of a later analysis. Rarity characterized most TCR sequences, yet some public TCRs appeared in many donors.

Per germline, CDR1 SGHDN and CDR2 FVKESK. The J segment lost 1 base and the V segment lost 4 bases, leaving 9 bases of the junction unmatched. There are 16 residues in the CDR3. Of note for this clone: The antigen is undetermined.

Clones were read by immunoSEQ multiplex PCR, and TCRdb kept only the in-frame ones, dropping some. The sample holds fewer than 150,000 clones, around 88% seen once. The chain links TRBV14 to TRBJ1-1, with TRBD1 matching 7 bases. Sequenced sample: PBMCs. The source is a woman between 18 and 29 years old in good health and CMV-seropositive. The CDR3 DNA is TGTGCCAGCAGCCGCCTAGGGGGCCTACGGAACACTGAAGCTTTCTTT. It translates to CASSRLGGLRNTEAFF.